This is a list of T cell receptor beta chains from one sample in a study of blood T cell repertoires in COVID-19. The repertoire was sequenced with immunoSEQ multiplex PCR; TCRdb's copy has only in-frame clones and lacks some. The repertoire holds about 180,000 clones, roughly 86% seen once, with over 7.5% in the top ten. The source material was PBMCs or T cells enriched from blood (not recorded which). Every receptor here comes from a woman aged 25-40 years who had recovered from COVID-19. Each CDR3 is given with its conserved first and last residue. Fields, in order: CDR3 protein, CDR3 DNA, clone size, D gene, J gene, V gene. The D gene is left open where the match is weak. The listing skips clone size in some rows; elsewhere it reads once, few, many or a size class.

cdr3_aa: CASSDSEGFTDEKLFF
cdr3_nt: TGTGCCAGCAGTGACTCGGAGGGTTTTACCGATGAAAAACTGTTTTTT
clone_size: -
d_call: -
j_call: TRBJ1-4
v_call: TRBV6-4

cdr3_aa: CASSYAPDRSYEQYF
cdr3_nt: TGTGCCAGCAGTTACGCTCCCGACAGATCCTACGAGCAGTACTTC
clone_size: -
d_call: -
j_call: TRBJ2-7
v_call: TRBV6-2/TRBV6-3

cdr3_aa: CASSRPSGEVYNEQFF
cdr3_nt: TGCGCCAGCAGCCGACCTTCAGGGGAAGTCTACAATGAGCAGTTCTTC
clone_size: -
d_call: -
j_call: TRBJ2-1
v_call: TRBV4-1

cdr3_aa: CASSSVQFYEETEQFF
cdr3_nt: TGTGCCAGCAGCTCAGTTCAATTTTATGAGGAGACTGAGCAGTTCTTC
clone_size: -
d_call: -
j_call: TRBJ2-1
v_call: TRBV5-8

cdr3_aa: CASSPTGLAEETQYF
cdr3_nt: TGTGCCAGCAGCCCAACCGGACTAGCTGAAGAGACCCAGTACTTC
clone_size: -
d_call: TRBD2
j_call: TRBJ2-5
v_call: TRBV7-3

cdr3_aa: CAISTGLEQYF
cdr3_nt: TGTGCCATTTCAACAGGGCTCGAGCAGTACTTC
clone_size: -
d_call: -
j_call: TRBJ2-7
v_call: TRBV6-6

cdr3_aa: CASSSIDKIAEAFF
cdr3_nt: TGTGCCAGCAGTTCAATCGACAAGATCGCTGAAGCTTTCTTT
clone_size: -
d_call: -
j_call: TRBJ1-1
v_call: TRBV27

cdr3_aa: CSVGRDRGEEQYF
cdr3_nt: TGCAGCGTTGGGCGGGACAGGGGTGAAGAGCAGTACTTC
clone_size: -
d_call: TRBD1
j_call: TRBJ2-7
v_call: TRBV29-1

cdr3_aa: CASRDASGRDREKLFF
cdr3_nt: TGTGCCAGCAGGGACGCTTCGGGGCGGGATCGGGAAAAACTGTTTTTT
clone_size: -
d_call: -
j_call: TRBJ1-4
v_call: TRBV2

cdr3_aa: CATSDSDPLTGVSYNEQFF
cdr3_nt: TGTGCCACCAGTGACTCTGACCCCCTGACAGGAGTCTCCTACAATGAGCAGTTCTTC
clone_size: -
d_call: -
j_call: TRBJ2-1
v_call: TRBV24-1

cdr3_aa: CASSWVAGLSYEQYF
cdr3_nt: TGTGCCAGCAGCTGGGTAGCGGGACTCTCCTACGAGCAGTACTTC
clone_size: -
d_call: TRBD2
j_call: TRBJ2-7
v_call: TRBV7-6

cdr3_aa: CASSVYHRASPLHF
cdr3_nt: TGTGCCAGCAGCGTGTACCACAGGGCCTCACCCCTCCACTTT
clone_size: few
d_call: -
j_call: TRBJ1-6
v_call: TRBV9

cdr3_aa: CASSLGGQGINTIYF
cdr3_nt: TGCGCCAGCAGCTTGGGAGGACAGGGAATAAACACCATATATTTT
clone_size: few
d_call: TRBD1
j_call: TRBJ1-3
v_call: TRBV5-1

cdr3_aa: CASSGDRGIQETQYF
cdr3_nt: TGTGCCAGTAGTGGGGACAGGGGTATCCAAGAGACCCAGTACTTC
clone_size: few
d_call: TRBD1
j_call: TRBJ2-5
v_call: TRBV19

cdr3_aa: CASSLPLATDTQYF
cdr3_nt: TGTGCCAGCAGCTTACCTTTAGCGACAGATACGCAGTATTTT
clone_size: -
d_call: -
j_call: TRBJ2-3
v_call: TRBV7-2

cdr3_aa: CASIGQADPYEQYF
cdr3_nt: TGTGCCAGTATCGGACAGGCCGACCCCTACGAGCAGTACTTC
clone_size: -
d_call: TRBD1
j_call: TRBJ2-7
v_call: TRBV19

cdr3_aa: CASSYTSGSSYEQYF
cdr3_nt: TGTGCCAGCAGCTACACTAGCGGTTCCTCCTACGAGCAGTACTTC
clone_size: -
d_call: TRBD2
j_call: TRBJ2-7
v_call: TRBV11-2

cdr3_aa: CASSSLGQGQETQYF
cdr3_nt: TGTGCCAGCAGTTCCCTGGGACAGGGACAAGAGACCCAGTACTTC
clone_size: once
d_call: TRBD1
j_call: TRBJ2-5
v_call: TRBV28

cdr3_aa: CASSLVGGQGYTEAFF
cdr3_nt: TGTGCCAGCAGTTTAGTGGGAGGACAGGGATACACTGAAGCTTTCTTT
clone_size: -
d_call: TRBD1
j_call: TRBJ1-1
v_call: TRBV27

cdr3_aa: CASIKGGGYGYTF
cdr3_nt: TGTGCCAGCATCAAGGGAGGGGGCTATGGCTACACCTTC
clone_size: -
d_call: -
j_call: TRBJ1-2
v_call: TRBV28

cdr3_aa: CASSENSGGALGNYGYTF
cdr3_nt: TGTGCCAGCAGTGAGAACAGCGGGGGCGCATTAGGCAACTATGGCTACACCTTC
clone_size: -
d_call: -
j_call: TRBJ1-2
v_call: TRBV6-4

cdr3_aa: CARDQGHAAEAFF
cdr3_nt: TGTGCCAGAGATCAGGGCCATGCTGCTGAAGCTTTCTTT
clone_size: many
d_call: -
j_call: TRBJ1-1
v_call: TRBV2

cdr3_aa: CASKEQGYYNEQFF
cdr3_nt: TGTGCCAGCAAGGAACAGGGTTACTACAATGAGCAGTTCTTC
clone_size: -
d_call: -
j_call: TRBJ2-1
v_call: TRBV2

cdr3_aa: CASSASGGAGYGYTF
cdr3_nt: TGTGCCAGTAGTGCCTCAGGGGGCGCTGGCTATGGCTACACCTTC
clone_size: -
d_call: TRBD1
j_call: TRBJ1-2
v_call: TRBV19

cdr3_aa: CASLGQGKYNEQFF
cdr3_nt: TGTGCCAGCCTGGGACAGGGGAAATACAATGAGCAGTTCTTC
clone_size: -
d_call: TRBD1
j_call: TRBJ2-1
v_call: TRBV2

cdr3_aa: CASKQGTNTGELFF
cdr3_nt: TGCGCCAGCAAACAGGGGACGAACACCGGGGAGCTGTTTTTT
clone_size: -
d_call: TRBD1
j_call: TRBJ2-2
v_call: TRBV5-1

cdr3_aa: CSVGLAGAPSTGTGELFF
cdr3_nt: TGCAGCGTAGGACTAGCGGGAGCCCCGTCGACGGGTACCGGGGAGCTGTTTTTT
clone_size: -
d_call: TRBD2
j_call: TRBJ2-2
v_call: TRBV29-1

cdr3_aa: CASSSDRANYGYTF
cdr3_nt: TGTGCCAGCAGCTCAGACAGGGCTAACTATGGCTACACCTTC
clone_size: -
d_call: TRBD1
j_call: TRBJ1-2
v_call: TRBV7-2

cdr3_aa: CASSSSGRGDSYEQYF
cdr3_nt: TGTGCCAGCAGCTCCTCGGGCAGGGGGGATAGCTACGAGCAGTACTTC
clone_size: -
d_call: -
j_call: TRBJ2-7
v_call: TRBV7-3

cdr3_aa: CASSLDRTEAFF
cdr3_nt: TGTGCCAGCAGTCTAGACAGGACTGAAGCTTTCTTT
clone_size: -
d_call: -
j_call: TRBJ1-1
v_call: TRBV12-3/TRBV12-4

cdr3_aa: CASSQALLAGDTQYF
cdr3_nt: TGTGCCAGCAGCCAAGCTCTACTAGCAGGGGATACGCAGTATTTT
clone_size: -
d_call: -
j_call: TRBJ2-3
v_call: TRBV3-1/TRBV3-2

cdr3_aa: CASSLGGGPNTEAFF
cdr3_nt: TGTGCCAGCAGTTTGGGGGGAGGACCAAACACTGAAGCTTTCTTT
clone_size: -
d_call: -
j_call: TRBJ1-1
v_call: TRBV28

cdr3_aa: CASSPSGRAEAFF
cdr3_nt: TGTGCCAGTAGCCCAAGCGGGAGGGCTGAAGCTTTCTTT
clone_size: -
d_call: -
j_call: TRBJ1-1
v_call: TRBV19

cdr3_aa: CATSQTGDGYTF
cdr3_nt: TGTGCCACCAGTCAGACAGGGGATGGCTACACCTTC
clone_size: -
d_call: TRBD1
j_call: TRBJ1-2
v_call: TRBV24-1

cdr3_aa: CASSLGQYGYTF
cdr3_nt: TGTGCCAGCAGCTTGGGACAGTATGGCTACACCTTC
clone_size: -
d_call: -
j_call: TRBJ1-2
v_call: TRBV5-8

cdr3_aa: CASSHSTGDKNIQYF
cdr3_nt: TGTGCCAGCAGCCACTCGACAGGGGACAAAAACATTCAGTACTTC
clone_size: -
d_call: TRBD1
j_call: TRBJ2-4
v_call: TRBV4-2

cdr3_aa: CASRYIGIPKNIQYF
cdr3_nt: TGCGCCAGCAGATACATCGGGATACCTAAAAACATTCAGTACTTC
clone_size: -
d_call: -
j_call: TRBJ2-4
v_call: TRBV10-1

cdr3_aa: CASNSRDEQFF
cdr3_nt: TGTGCCAGCAATAGTCGGGATGAGCAGTTCTTC
clone_size: -
d_call: -
j_call: TRBJ2-1
v_call: TRBV2

cdr3_aa: CASSHSWTSGSSQSISYEQYF
cdr3_nt: TGTGCCAGCAGCCATAGCTGGACTAGCGGGAGTTCGCAGTCGATTTCCTACGAGCAGTACTTC
clone_size: -
d_call: TRBD2
j_call: TRBJ2-7
v_call: TRBV4-2

cdr3_aa: CASSPRQFSGNTIYF
cdr3_nt: TGCGCCAGCAGCCCGAGACAGTTCTCTGGAAACACCATATATTTT
clone_size: -
d_call: -
j_call: TRBJ1-3
v_call: TRBV4-1

cdr3_aa: CASSSLRQGAGNEQFF
cdr3_nt: TGTGCCAGCAGCTCACTAAGACAGGGGGCTGGCAATGAGCAGTTCTTC
clone_size: -
d_call: TRBD1
j_call: TRBJ2-1
v_call: TRBV7-2

cdr3_aa: CASSGRTSYEQYF
cdr3_nt: TGTGCCAGCAGTGGCCGGACAAGCTACGAGCAGTACTTC
clone_size: once
d_call: -
j_call: TRBJ2-7
v_call: TRBV25-1